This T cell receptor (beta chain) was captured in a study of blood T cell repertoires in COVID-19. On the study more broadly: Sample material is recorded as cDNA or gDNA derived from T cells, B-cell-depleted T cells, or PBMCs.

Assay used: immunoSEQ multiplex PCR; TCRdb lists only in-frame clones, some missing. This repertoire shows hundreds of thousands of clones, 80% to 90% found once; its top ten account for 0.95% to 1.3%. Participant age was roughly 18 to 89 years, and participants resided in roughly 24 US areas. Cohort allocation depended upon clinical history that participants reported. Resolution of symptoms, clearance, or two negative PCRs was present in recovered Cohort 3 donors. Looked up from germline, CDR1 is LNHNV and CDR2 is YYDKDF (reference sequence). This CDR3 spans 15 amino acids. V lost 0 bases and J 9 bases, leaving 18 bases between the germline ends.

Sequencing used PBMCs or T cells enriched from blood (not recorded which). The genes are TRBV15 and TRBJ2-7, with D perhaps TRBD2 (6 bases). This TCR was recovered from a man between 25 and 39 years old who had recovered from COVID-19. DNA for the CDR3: TGTGCCACCAGCAGAGATTACAACGGAGGGCTTGGGCAGTACTTC. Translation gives CATSRDYNGGLGQYF.